A single sample is the source of the 9 T cell receptor beta chains below, sequenced in a study of CD8 T cells in Susac syndrome. RNA in amounts of roughly 0.45 to 1 ug was reverse transcribed with random hexamers. TCRdb fed the immunoSEQ multiplex PCR reads into MiXCR, producing one record per CDR3 protein. Found here are hundreds of thousands of distinct CDR3 sequences, about 95% of them singletons; the top ten hold 0.15% to 0.2%. Input material: CD4+ T cells from PBMCs. Receptors were obtained from a human donor with Susac syndrome.

This clonotype has just one count. The chain is built from TRBV5-1 and TRBJ2-1; the match to TRBD2 covers 12 bases. CDR3 size: 15 residues. The V gene end was trimmed by 0 bases and the J gene end by 7 bases; junction bases not matched to a gene: 2. Germline CDR1 is SGHRS and CDR2 is YFSETQ. CDR3 sequence reads: CASSLVTSGGNEQFF. The CDR3 DNA is TGCGCCAGCAGCTTGGTGACTAGCGGGGGTAATGAGCAGTTCTTC.

The chain is built from TRBV5-5 and TRBJ2-5, with 11 bases aligning to TRBD2. With V trimmed by 4 bases and J by 2 bases, 10 bases remained unmatched. Per the germline V gene, CDR1 is SGHKS and CDR2 is YYEKEE (reference sequence). The CDR3 extends over 17 amino acids. CDR3 protein: CASSIATSGALQETQYF. CDR3 nucleotides: TGTGCCAGCAGCATCGCGACTAGCGGGGCCCTACAAGAGACCCAGTACTTC.

The rearrangement joins TRBV29-1 to TRBJ2-2; TRBD2 aligns across 10 bases. Looked up from germline, CDR1 is SQVTM and CDR2 is ANQGSEA. After removal of 5 bases from V and 6 bases from J, the junction contained 3 bases not matched to a gene. The length of the CDR3 is 13 residues. The DNA for the CDR3 is TGCAGCGTTTCCAGCGGGGGGGCCGGGGAGCTGTTTTTT. The encoded protein is CSVSSGGAGELFF.

The chain is built from TRBV14 and TRBJ1-1; 7 bases are a match to TRBD1. V was clipped by 5 bases and J by 4 bases; unmatched bases: 10. The CDR3 totals 15 residues. CDR1 and CDR2 from the germline V gene are SGHDN and FVKESK. CDR3 amino acids: CASSVTTGSITEAFF. The CDR3 nucleotides read TGTGCCAGCAGCGTTACGACAGGGTCGATCACTGAAGCTTTCTTT.

The rearrangement links TRBV11-2 to TRBJ2-3, with unresolved D. Trimming cost V 5 bases and J 1 base, with 7 bases left between them. This CDR3 contains 13 residues. The V gene's germline CDR1 is SGHAT and CDR2 FQNNGV. CDR3 coding DNA: TGTGCCAGCAGCCCCGTCCGCACAGATACGCAGTATTTT. This encodes CASSPVRTDTQYF.

Note on this clonotype: The junction shows a germline mismatch at one end, possibly a read error. The chain links TRBV6-2 or TRBV6-3 to TRBJ2-7, with TRBD1 identical over 8 bases. Germline lookup yields CDR1 MNHEY and CDR2 SVGEGT. The CDR3 extends over 11 amino acids. Here the CDR3 DNA reads TGTGCCAGCAGGTACTCAGGGGGCTGGTACTTC. Translating gives CASRYSGGWYF.

The V and J genes are TRBV14 and TRBJ1-6; D call uncertain. Germline CDR1 and CDR2: SGHDN and FVKESK. Trimming shortened V by 3 bases and J by 11 bases, and 17 bases separated the two germline ends. The CDR3 is 15 residues long. This CDR3 is CASSQATKGVPPLHF. Written as DNA, the CDR3 is TGTGCCAGCAGCCAGGCTACGAAGGGAGTTCCACCCCTCCACTTT.

The chain links TRBV29-1 to TRBJ1-4; D is unclear. Per germline, CDR1 SQVTM and CDR2 ANQGSEA. V was trimmed by 1 base and J by 6 bases, leaving 6 bases between them. The CDR3 is made up of 12 amino acids. CDR3 in amino acids: CSVEVGDEKLFF. CDR3 bases: TGCAGCGTTGAAGTTGGGGATGAAAAACTGTTTTTT.

V and J are TRBV6-2 or TRBV6-3 and TRBJ1-2; D is ambiguous. The CDR3 runs to 16 residues. Looked up from germline, CDR1 is MNHEY and CDR2 is SVGEGT. V lost 2 bases to trimming and J lost 3 bases, with 16 bases between them. The CDR3 DNA reads TGTGCCAGCAGTTACGTGGCATCGGCTCCTTACTATGGCTACACCTTC. This encodes CASSYVASAPYYGYTF.